A single sample is the source of the 3 T cell receptor beta chains below, sequenced in a study of brain T cells in children with intractable seizures (dated by TCRdb to the early 2020s). Preparation of the library involved the immunoSEQ multiplex PCR assay. Held by TCRdb, this immuneACCESS table contains in-frame sequences only and omits some clones. Under half of the omission traces to an unresolved V gene where checked; the cause of the rest is unknown. For this sample the table gives about 340,000 clones, of which about 93% were detected only once. 5% to 7% of the sample belongs to the ten largest clones. The time point label corresponds to: blood from clinic visit 5 months post-surgery; TSC patient then seizure free. This specimen was peripheral blood, taken roughly 5 months after surgery. The receptor set was obtained from a boy in the first two years of life with tuberous sclerosis and intractable seizures.

The chain uses TRBV7-3 and TRBJ2-1; the D gene is possibly TRBD1 (6 bases). Trimming took 5 bases from V and 2 from J, leaving 10 bases between them. This CDR3 has 14 amino acids. CDR1 and CDR2 (germline): SGHTA, FQGTGA. Written as DNA, the CDR3 is TGTGCCAGCAGCCCCAGGGGTACCTACAATGAGCAGTTCTTC. Translated: CASSPRGTYNEQFF.

This clone was detected a few times. This sequence joins TRBV19 and TRBJ1-6; D call uncertain. Germline assignment: CDR1 LNHDA and CDR2 SQIVND (reference sequence). This CDR3 is built from 15 residues. Trimming cost V 10 bases and J 5 bases, with 18 bases left between them. CDR3 sequence reads: CATSIGDGNNSPLHF. CDR3 DNA: TGTGCCACCAGTATCGGCGACGGGAATAATTCACCCCTCCACTTT.

The chain recombines TRBV27 with TRBJ2-1; perhaps TRBD1 as D (6 bases). Per the germline V gene, CDR1 is MNHEY and CDR2 is SMNVEV (reference sequence). This CDR3 spans 12 amino acids. Trimming pared 4 bases from V and 7 bases from J, leaving 8 bases between. The CDR3 DNA follows: TGTGCCAGCAGTTCAACAGGGAATGAGCAGTTCTTC. It is translated as CASSSTGNEQFF.